These 29 T cell receptor beta chains originate from one sample sequenced in a study of cytomegalovirus exposure and HLA in healthy donors. Assay used: immunoSEQ multiplex PCR; TCRdb lists only in-frame clones, some missing. The sample records about 120,000 clones, 95% to 96% being singletons. Input material: PBMCs. These receptors were collected from a young man in good health and CMV-seronegative.

The chain carries TRBV9 and TRBJ2-3; maybe TRBD2 (6 bases). Germline-derived CDR1 and CDR2 are SGDLS and YYNGEE. Trimming took 2 bases from V and 0 from J, leaving 10 bases between them. The CDR3 has 15 amino acids. CDR3 loop: CASSVGGYSTDTQYF. CDR3 nucleotides: TGTGCCAGCAGCGTGGGGGGATATAGCACAGATACGCAGTATTTT.

The V and J genes are TRBV25-1 and TRBJ2-1, with 7 bases aligning to TRBD2. Per the germline V gene, CDR1 is MGHDK and CDR2 is SYGVNS. This CDR3 has 16 amino acids. The V segment lost 6 bases and the J segment 1 base; nucleotides outside the gene matches: 9. In DNA form, the CDR3 reads TGTGCCAGCAGGGATCATGGGCGGGGGTCCTACAATGAGCAGTTCTTC. Translation gives CASRDHGRGSYNEQFF.

This rearrangement joins TRBV7-3 to TRBJ2-7, with TRBD1 as a possible D gene (7 bases). Germline V gives CDR1 SGHTA, CDR2 FQGTGA. This CDR3 is built from 15 residues. V gave up 5 bases and J gave up 5 bases, with 19 bases separating them. The chain's CDR3 is CASSPSGGGFDEQYF. CDR3 sequence (DNA): TGTGCCAGCAGCCCCAGTGGAGGGGGCTTCGACGAGCAGTACTTC.

The chain uses TRBV5-1 and TRBJ2-5, with 11 positions matching TRBD2. With V trimmed by 4 bases and J by 3 bases, 8 bases remained unmatched. Germline V gene lookup returns CDR1 SGHRS and CDR2 YFSETQ. The CDR3 sequence is 16 residues long. CDR3 loop: CASSGRTGLAEETQYF. As DNA, the CDR3 is TGCGCCAGCAGCGGACGAACGGGACTAGCGGAAGAGACCCAGTACTTC. The full variable domain, completed using reference TRBV5-1 and TRBJ2-5, is KAGVTQTPRYLIKTRGQQVTLSCSPISGHRSVSWYQQTPGQGLQFLFEYFSETQRNKGNFPGRFSGRQFSNSRSEMNVSTLELGDSALYLCASSGRTGLAEETQYFGPGTRLLVL.

Only one count was recorded for this clone. The chain's CDR3 is CASSLVQGNNEKLFF. CDR3 sequence (DNA): TGTGCCAGCAGCTTAGTTCAGGGGAACAATGAAAAACTGTTTTTT. The chain recombines TRBV7-2 with TRBJ1-4; tentative D call: TRBD1 (6 bases). The germline V gene encodes CDR1 SGHTA and CDR2 FQGNSA. V was cut by 1 base and J by 5 bases, with 11 bases left in between. This CDR3 contains 15 residues.

The V gene is TRBV4-2, the J gene TRBJ1-2, with D tentatively TRBD1 (5 bases). The V gene's germline CDR1 is LGHNA and CDR2 YNFKEQ. V shed 1 base and J shed 8 bases, with 20 bases lying between them. CDR3 length equals 16 residues. This CDR3 is CASSQGQGALYGGYTF. Here the CDR3 DNA reads TGTGCCAGCAGCCAAGGGCAGGGTGCTCTCTATGGCGGCTACACCTTC.

This chain connects TRBV30 to TRBJ1-3; no firm D call. The CDR3 is made up of 12 amino acids. Trimming removed 0 bases at V and 4 bases at J, with 4 bases between. CDR1 and CDR2 (germline): GTSNPN, SVGIG (reference sequence). The CDR3 nucleotides read TGTGCCTGGAGTGTACGGGGAAACACCATATATTTT. It yields the protein CAWSVRGNTIYF.

The chain couples TRBV7-6 to TRBJ2-1; 7 bases map to TRBD2. This CDR3 contains 16 residues. The germline CDR1 and CDR2 sequences are SGHVS and FNYEAQ. V lost 5 bases and J lost 0; bases outside the gene matches: 7. The CDR3 DNA reads as TGTGCCAGCAGCGCGCTACGCGGGAGCTCCTACAATGAGCAGTTCTTC. Its translation is CASSALRGSSYNEQFF. Filled out from reference TRBV7-6 and TRBJ2-1, the complete variable domain reads GAGVSQSPRYKVTKRGQDVALRCDPISGHVSLYWYRQALGQGPEFLTYFNYEAQQDKSGLPNDRFSAERPEGSISTLTIQRTEQRDSAMYRCASSALRGSSYNEQFFGPGTRLTVL.

The table lists this clone with a count of one. The chain uses TRBV4-3 and TRBJ2-1; 7 nucleotides match TRBD2. CDR3 length: 15 residues. J was trimmed by 3 bases and V by 0 bases; bases with no gene match: 2. Germline CDR1 and CDR2: LGHNA and YSLEER. CDR3 coding DNA: TGCGCCAGCAGCCAAGACAGGGAGGGCTACAATGAGCAGTTCTTC. This translates into CASSQDREGYNEQFF.

The chain links TRBV9 to TRBJ2-7, with 8 bases identical to TRBD2. After removal of 4 bases from V and 2 bases from J, the junction contained 8 bases not matched to a gene. CDR3 length equals 15 residues. CDR1 SGDLS and CDR2 YYNGEE come from the germline V gene. The CDR3 reads CASSSSGRGPYEQYF. The CDR3 nucleotides are TGTGCCAGCAGCTCAAGCGGGAGAGGGCCCTACGAGCAGTACTTC.

This clone was seen only once. The chain recombines TRBV11-2 with TRBJ1-2, with 8 bases identical to TRBD1. The CDR3 spans 14 residues. In germline, CDR1 is SGHAT, CDR2 FQNNGV. V gave up 5 bases and J gave up 3 bases; unmatched junction bases: 5. DNA of the CDR3: TGTGCCAGCAGCCTGGGACAGGCGGACTATGGCTACACCTTC. This translates into CASSLGQADYGYTF.

This clone has just one count. The chain links TRBV6-5 to TRBJ1-2; TRBD1 is a possible D gene (6 bases). V was clipped by 6 bases and J by 2 bases, with 10 bases between them. The CDR3 is 13 amino acids. The germline V gene has CDR1 MNHEY and CDR2 SVGAGI. The CDR3 coding sequence is TGTGCCAGCAGCCGGGACAACAACTATGGCTACACCTTC. This translates into CASSRDNNYGYTF.

V gene TRBV7-8 combines with J gene TRBJ2-5, with TRBD2 as a possible D gene (6 bases). Between the trimmed V and J ends, which lost 6 bases and 5 bases, there was a span of 19 bases. The germline CDR1 and CDR2 sequences are SGHVS and FQNEAQ. The CDR3 covers 15 residues. The CDR3 DNA reads as TGTGCCAGCAGTTACACCGGGGGAGAGGGGGAGACCCAGTACTTC. Protein product: CASSYTGGEGETQYF.

This rearrangement joins TRBV10-3 to TRBJ1-5; TRBD1 matches 11 bases. V was clipped by 2 bases and J by 4 bases; unmatched bases: 1. CDR1 is ENHRY, CDR2 SYGVKD, per germline. The CDR3 runs to 15 residues. The CDR3 nucleotides are TGTGCCATCAGTGAGGGGACAGGGGGGAATCAGCCCCAGCATTTT. It yields the protein CAISEGTGGNQPQHF.

V is TRBV7-2 and J is TRBJ2-7; 10 bases are shared with TRBD1. CDR1 and CDR2 from the germline V gene are SGHTA and FQGNSA. This CDR3 spans 15 amino acids. The ends lost 5 bases at V and 6 bases at J; junction bases unmatched: 10. The CDR3 DNA reads TGTGCCAGCAGCCAATCGTCCGGGACAGGGGCCGAGCAGTACTTC. This translates into CASSQSSGTGAEQYF.

The genes are TRBV5-6 and TRBJ2-1; D is possibly TRBD2 (6 bases). The CDR3 is 13 amino acids. CDR1 is SGHDT, CDR2 YYEEEE, per germline. Between the trimmed V and J ends, which lost 10 bases and 0 bases, there was a span of 11 bases. The CDR3 loop is CAGGQSSYNEQFF. CDR3 nucleotides: TGTGCCGGAGGGCAGAGCTCCTACAATGAGCAGTTCTTC.

The J gene is TRBJ2-7, the V gene TRBV11-2; 9 bases line up with TRBD1. From germline, CDR1 is SGHAT and CDR2 FQNNGV. J lost 4 bases, V lost 1 base, and 5 bases had no gene match. The CDR3 covers 15 residues. CDR3 sequence (DNA): TGTGCCAGCAGCTTAGGGACAGGGGAGATATACGAGCAGTACTTC. It translates to CASSLGTGEIYEQYF.

V usage is TRBV9 and J usage is TRBJ2-7; tentatively, D is TRBD1 (6 bases). The CDR3 loop spans 16 amino acids. Germline V lookup: CDR1 SGDLS, CDR2 YYNGEE. V dropped 0 bases and J dropped 3 bases, with 16 bases sitting between them. CDR3 residues: CASSVDDAGAVYEQYF. CDR3 bases: TGTGCCAGCAGCGTAGACGACGCAGGGGCGGTCTACGAGCAGTACTTC.

V usage is TRBV30 and J usage is TRBJ2-7; weak D call: TRBD2 (5 bases). CDR1 and CDR2 from the germline V gene are GTSNPN and SVGIG (reference sequence). V was pared by 3 bases and J by 4 bases, with 13 bases between. This CDR3 comprises 13 residues. CDR3 DNA sequence: TGTGCCTGGAGGGGCAGTGCGGGTTACGAGCAGTACTTC. Translating gives CAWRGSAGYEQYF.

This clone was counted ten times or more. The chain recombines TRBV27 with TRBJ2-5; D may be TRBD2 (5 bases). The CDR3 totals 11 residues. Trimming took 4 bases from V and 7 from J, leaving 7 bases between them. Germline V gene sequence: CDR1 MNHEY, CDR2 SMNVEV (reference sequence). The CDR3 loop reads CASSSGRTQYF. The CDR3 nucleotides read TGTGCCAGCAGTTCGGGGAGGACCCAGTACTTC.

The V gene is TRBV28, the J gene TRBJ1-1, with D possibly matching TRBD1 (6 bases). The CDR3 length is 18 residues. V was pared by 8 bases and J by 2 bases, with 27 bases between. Germline values: CDR1 MDHEN, CDR2 SYDVKM. CDR3 bases: TGTGCCAGCTTTCTCTACACAGCTGGGGGCCGAGGAAACACTGAAGCTTTCTTT. It codes for CASFLYTAGGRGNTEAFF.

This clone was seen once. The V gene is TRBV7-2, the J gene TRBJ2-7; tentative D call: TRBD1 (6 bases). Germline loops: CDR1 SGHTA, CDR2 FQGNSA. Trimming cost V 5 bases and J 4 bases, with 12 bases left between them. The CDR3 consists of 13 residues. CDR3 sequence: CASSLQGPYEQYF. CDR3 coding DNA: TGTGCCAGCAGCCTACAGGGCCCTTACGAGCAGTACTTC.

V and J are TRBV18 and TRBJ1-1; D unresolved. The CDR3 is made up of 12 amino acids. CDR1 is KGHSH and CDR2 is LQKENI in the germline V gene. V was trimmed by 3 bases and J by 5 bases, leaving 7 bases between them. The CDR3 is CASSPVRTEAFF. For the CDR3, the DNA is TGTGCCAGCTCACCCGTTCGGACTGAAGCTTTCTTT.

This chain uses TRBV9 with TRBJ2-2; D not resolved. Trimming took off 5 bases at V and 0 bases at J, with 11 bases between the two ends. The CDR3 consists of 15 residues. Germline values: CDR1 SGDLS, CDR2 YYNGEE. The chain's CDR3 is CASRPTVANTGELFF. The CDR3 DNA sequence: TGTGCCAGCAGACCTACAGTAGCGAACACCGGGGAGCTGTTTTTT. Complete variable domain (other parts from reference TRBV9 and TRBJ2-2): DSGVTQTPKHLITATGQRVTLRCSPRSGDLSVYWYQQSLDQGLQFLIQYYNGEERAKGNILERFSAQQFPDLHSELNLSSLELGDSALYFCASRPTVANTGELFFGEGSRLTVL.

The chain recombines TRBV15 with TRBJ2-7; weak D call: TRBD2 (5 bases). Germline assignment: CDR1 LNHNV and CDR2 YYDKDF (reference sequence). There are 15 residues in the CDR3. V was trimmed by 0 bases and J by 2 bases, leaving 11 bases between them. The CDR3 DNA reads as TGTGCCACCAGCAGAGATTTTTTCGGGACCTACGAGCAGTACTTC. Amino acid sequence: CATSRDFFGTYEQYF.

This clone was recorded only once. The DNA for the CDR3 is TGTGCCAGTAGTATCGGGCGGGAGTCCTACAATGAGCAGTTCTTC. It translates to CASSIGRESYNEQFF. The V and J genes are TRBV19 and TRBJ2-1, with 7 bases matching TRBD2. The CDR3 is made up of 15 amino acids. CDR1 and CDR2 from the germline V gene are LNHDA and SQIVND (reference sequence). V shed 3 bases and J 1 base; nucleotides not matched to a gene: 3.

V gene TRBV9 combines with J gene TRBJ2-3; perhaps TRBD2 as D (5 bases). Germline V lookup: CDR1 SGDLS, CDR2 YYNGEE. The CDR3 consists of 14 residues. Trimming took 0 bases from V and 3 from J, leaving 8 bases between them. CDR3 DNA: TGTGCCAGCAGCGTAGACGGCGGGACAGATACGCAGTATTTT. It specifies CASSVDGGTDTQYF. The whole variable domain, remainder taken from reference TRBV9 and TRBJ2-3, is DSGVTQTPKHLITATGQRVTLRCSPRSGDLSVYWYQQSLDQGLQFLIQYYNGEERAKGNILERFSAQQFPDLHSELNLSSLELGDSALYFCASSVDGGTDTQYFGPGTRLTVL.

The rearrangement links TRBV5-1 to TRBJ1-3; D possibly corresponds to TRBD1 (5 bases). From germline, CDR1 is SGHRS and CDR2 YFSETQ. Trimming left V 0 bases short and J 2 bases short, with 6 bases between. The CDR3 loop spans 14 amino acids. CDR3: CASSLAGTGNTIYF. In nucleotides, the CDR3 is TGCGCCAGCAGCTTGGCAGGGACTGGAAACACCATATATTTT.

The V gene is TRBV14, the J gene TRBJ2-7, with 8 bases identical to TRBD2. This CDR3 comprises 14 residues. Germline V gene data show CDR1 as SGHDN and CDR2 as FVKESK. V lost 1 base and J lost 2; bases outside the gene matches: 1. Written as DNA, the CDR3 is TGTGCCAGCAGCCAAGTGCGGGGGGCCTACGAGCAGTACTTC. Translating it yields CASSQVRGAYEQYF.